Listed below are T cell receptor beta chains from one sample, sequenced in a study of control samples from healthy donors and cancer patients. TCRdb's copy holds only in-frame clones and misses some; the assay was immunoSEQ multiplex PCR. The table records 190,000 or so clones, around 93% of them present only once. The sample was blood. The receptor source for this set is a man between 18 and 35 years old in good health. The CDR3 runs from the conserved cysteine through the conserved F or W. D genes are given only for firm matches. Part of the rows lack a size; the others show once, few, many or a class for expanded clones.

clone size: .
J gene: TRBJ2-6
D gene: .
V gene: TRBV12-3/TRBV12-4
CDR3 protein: CASSSGANVLTF
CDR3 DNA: TGTGCCAGCAGTTCTGGGGCCAACGTCCTGACTTTC

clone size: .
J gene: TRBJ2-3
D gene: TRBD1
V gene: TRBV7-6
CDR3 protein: CASSLRTGNTDTQYF
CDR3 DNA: TGTGCCAGCAGCTTAAGGACAGGGAACACAGATACGCAGTATTTT

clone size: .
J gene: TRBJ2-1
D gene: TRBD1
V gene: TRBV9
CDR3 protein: CASSGMGQGSKQFF
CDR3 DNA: TGTGCCAGCAGCGGCATGGGACAGGGTTCGAAGCAGTTCTTC

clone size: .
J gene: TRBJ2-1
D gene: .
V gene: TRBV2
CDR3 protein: CASSEDRDNEQFF
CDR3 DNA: TGTGCCAGCAGTGAAGACAGAGACAATGAGCAGTTCTTC

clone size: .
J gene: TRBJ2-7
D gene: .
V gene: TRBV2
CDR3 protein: CASSVASANYEQYF
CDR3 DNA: TGTGCCAGCAGTGTGGCTAGCGCCAACTACGAGCAGTACTTC

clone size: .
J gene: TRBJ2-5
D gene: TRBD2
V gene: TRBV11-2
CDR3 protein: CASSFLGTTGETQYF
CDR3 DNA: TGTGCCAGCAGCTTCCTGGGGACTACGGGAGAGACCCAGTACTTC

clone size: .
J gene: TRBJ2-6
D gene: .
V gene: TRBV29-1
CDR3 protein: CSVVGDNSGANGLTF
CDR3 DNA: TGCAGCGTTGTTGGGGACAACTCTGGGGCCAACGGCCTGACTTTC

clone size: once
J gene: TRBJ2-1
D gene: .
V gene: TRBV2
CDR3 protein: CASTRFASYNEQFF
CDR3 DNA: TGTGCCAGCACGCGATTTGCCTCCTACAATGAGCAGTTCTTC

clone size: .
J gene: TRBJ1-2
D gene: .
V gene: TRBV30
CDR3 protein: CAWSSTSFRGYTF
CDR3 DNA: TGTGCCTGGAGTTCGACCTCGTTTAGAGGCTACACCTTC

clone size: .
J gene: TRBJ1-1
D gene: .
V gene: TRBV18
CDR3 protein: CASSPPGRGNTEAFF
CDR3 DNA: TGTGCCAGCTCACCACCGGGCAGGGGCAACACTGAAGCTTTCTTT

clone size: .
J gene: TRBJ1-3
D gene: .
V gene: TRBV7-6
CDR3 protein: CASSLESAVWGNTIYF
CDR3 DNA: TGTGCCAGCAGCTTAGAGTCGGCAGTCTGGGGAAACACCATATATTTT

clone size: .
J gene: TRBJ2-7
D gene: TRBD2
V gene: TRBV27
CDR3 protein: CAGTPTSGGNEQYF
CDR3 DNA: TGTGCCGGCACCCCCACTAGCGGGGGTAACGAGCAGTACTTC

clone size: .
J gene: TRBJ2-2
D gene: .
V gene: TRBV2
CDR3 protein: CASSRLLTGELFF
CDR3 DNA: TGTGCCAGCAGCCGACTCCTCACCGGGGAGCTGTTTTTT

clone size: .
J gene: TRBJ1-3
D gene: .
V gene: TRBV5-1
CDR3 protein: CASSLGETGNTIYF
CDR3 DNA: TGCGCCAGCAGCTTGGGGGAAACTGGAAACACCATATATTTT

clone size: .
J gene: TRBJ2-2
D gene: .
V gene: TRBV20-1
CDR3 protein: CSASDGGYPNTGELFF
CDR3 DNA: TGCAGTGCTAGTGATGGGGGCTACCCGAACACCGGGGAGCTGTTTTTT

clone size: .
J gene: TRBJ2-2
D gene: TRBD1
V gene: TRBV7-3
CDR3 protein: CASSLTLGQGTGELFF
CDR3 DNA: TGTGCCAGCAGCTTAACGTTGGGACAGGGCACCGGGGAGCTGTTTTTT

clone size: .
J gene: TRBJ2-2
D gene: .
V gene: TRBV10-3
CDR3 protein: CAIGTANTGELFF
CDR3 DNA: TGTGCCATAGGGACTGCGAACACCGGGGAGCTGTTTTTT

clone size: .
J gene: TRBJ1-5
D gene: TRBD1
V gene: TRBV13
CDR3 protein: CASSSQGQGDQPQHF
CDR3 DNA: TGTGCCAGCAGCTCGCAAGGACAGGGAGATCAGCCCCAGCATTTT

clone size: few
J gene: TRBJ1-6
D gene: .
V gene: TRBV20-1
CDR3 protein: CSASFVQEYSPLHF
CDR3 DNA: TGCAGTGCTAGTTTTGTGCAGGAGTATTCACCCCTCCACTTT

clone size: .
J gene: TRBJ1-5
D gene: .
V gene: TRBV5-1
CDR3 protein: CASSFGGAGQPQHF
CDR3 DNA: TGCGCCAGCAGCTTCGGGGGGGCAGGTCAGCCCCAGCATTTT

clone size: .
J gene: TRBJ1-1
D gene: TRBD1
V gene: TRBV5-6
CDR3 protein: CASSTWDRGDTEAFF
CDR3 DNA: TGTGCCAGCAGCACGTGGGACAGAGGAGACACTGAAGCTTTCTTT

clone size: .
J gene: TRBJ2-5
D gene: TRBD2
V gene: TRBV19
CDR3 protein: CASSRRPSGLAGRREETQYF
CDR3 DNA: TGTGCCAGTAGTAGAAGACCCTCGGGACTAGCGGGAAGAAGAGAAGAGACCCAGTACTTC

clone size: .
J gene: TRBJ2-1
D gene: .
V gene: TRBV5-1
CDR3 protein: CASSGMGGASYNEQFF
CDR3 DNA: TGCGCCAGCAGCGGTATGGGGGGTGCCTCCTACAATGAGCAGTTCTTC

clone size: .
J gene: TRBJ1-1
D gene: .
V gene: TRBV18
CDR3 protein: CASSPGGDTEAFF
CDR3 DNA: TGTGCCAGCTCACCGGGGGGGGACACTGAAGCTTTCTTT

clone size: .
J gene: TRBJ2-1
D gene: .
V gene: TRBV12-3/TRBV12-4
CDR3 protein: CASSAPAGYEQFF
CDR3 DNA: TGTGCCAGCAGTGCGCCGGCGGGGTATGAGCAGTTCTTC

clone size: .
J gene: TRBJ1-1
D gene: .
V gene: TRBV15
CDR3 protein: CATSRPSTGNTEAFF
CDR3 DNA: TGTGCCACCAGCAGACCTTCGACAGGGAACACTGAAGCTTTCTTT

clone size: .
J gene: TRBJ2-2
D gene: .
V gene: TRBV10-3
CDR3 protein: CAISESANTGELFF
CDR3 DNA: TGTGCCATCAGTGAGTCAGCGAACACCGGGGAGCTGTTTTTT

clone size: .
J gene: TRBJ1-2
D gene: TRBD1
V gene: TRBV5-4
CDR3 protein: CASSLVVGQNTF
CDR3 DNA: TGTGCCAGCAGCTTGGTAGTGGGACAGAACACCTTC

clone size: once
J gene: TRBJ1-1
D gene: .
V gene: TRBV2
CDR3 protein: CASEDSAKVNTEAFF
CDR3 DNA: TGTGCCAGCGAGGACAGCGCTAAGGTGAACACTGAAGCTTTCTTT

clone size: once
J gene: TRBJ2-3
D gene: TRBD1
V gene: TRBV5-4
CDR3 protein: CASSWGRGDTQYF
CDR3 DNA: TGTGCCAGCAGCTGGGGCAGGGGGGATACGCAGTATTTT

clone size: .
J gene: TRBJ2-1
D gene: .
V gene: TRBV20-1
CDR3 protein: CSARTVNEQFF
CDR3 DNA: TGCAGTGCTAGAACAGTCAATGAGCAGTTCTTC